The 24 T cell receptor beta chains presented below share a single source sample, sequenced in a study of cytomegalovirus exposure and HLA in healthy donors. TCRdb's table, derived via immunoSEQ multiplex PCR, lists solely in-frame clones and lacks some. This repertoire shows 130,000 or so clones, 89% found once; its top ten account for about 8.2%. The sample consisted of PBMCs. These receptor sequences come from a woman under 30 in good health and CMV-seropositive.

V and J are TRBV19 and TRBJ1-2; 9 bases align to TRBD1. The CDR3 contains 15 residues. After removal of 4 bases from V and 2 bases from J, the junction contained 5 bases not matched to a gene. The germline CDR1 and CDR2 sequences are LNHDA and SQIVND (reference sequence). In DNA, the CDR3 is TGTGCCAGTAGTACCGGACAGGGGCGGAACTATGGCTACACCTTC. Translating gives CASSTGQGRNYGYTF. Full variable domain (remainder filled in from reference TRBV19 and TRBJ1-2): DGGITQSPKYLFRKEGQNVTLSCEQNLNHDAMYWYRQDPGQGLRLIYYSQIVNDFQKGDIAEGYSVSREKKESFPLTVTSAQKNPTAFYLCASSTGQGRNYGYTFGSGTRLTVV.

The chain has TRBV19 and TRBJ1-1; TRBD1 matches 7 bases. This CDR3 spans 13 amino acids. The trim removed 7 bases at V and 5 bases at J, leaving 7 bases unmatched. Germline V CDR1 and CDR2: LNHDA, SQIVND (reference sequence). The CDR3 sequence is CASTITGVTEAFF. CDR3 DNA: TGTGCCAGTACAATAACAGGGGTGACTGAAGCTTTCTTT.

The V gene is TRBV30, the J gene TRBJ1-5; D possibly corresponds to TRBD1 (5 bases). CDR1 and CDR2 (germline): GTSNPN, SVGIG (reference sequence). This CDR3 contains 15 residues. The V gene lost 5 bases and the J gene lost 0 bases, with 14 bases spanning the gap. CDR3 nucleotides: TGTGCCTGGGGGGCAAAAGTCTATAGCAATCAGCCCCAGCATTTT. This translates into CAWGAKVYSNQPQHF.

The rearrangement joins TRBV7-6 to TRBJ2-5; 8 nucleotides match TRBD2. V shed 5 bases, J shed 2 bases, and the junction held 19 bases outside the gene matches. Looked up from germline, CDR1 is SGHVS and CDR2 is FNYEAQ. The CDR3 is made up of 19 amino acids. CDR3 amino acids: CASSPYRERGRRSQETQYF. CDR3 coding DNA: TGTGCCAGCAGCCCTTACCGGGAGCGGGGGAGGAGATCTCAAGAGACCCAGTACTTC.

The chain carries TRBV6-5 and TRBJ1-2; TRBD1 is a possible D gene (5 bases). The CDR3 totals 13 residues. Trimming cost V 5 bases and J 6 bases, with 13 bases left between them. CDR1 and CDR2 from the germline V gene are MNHEY and SVGAGI. CDR3 in amino acids: CASSPRGRDGYTF. The CDR3 DNA follows: TGTGCCAGCAGTCCCCGGGGGAGAGATGGCTACACCTTC.

This clone was observed a few times. The chain is built from TRBV7-8 and TRBJ1-2; D is ambiguous. V lost 5 bases and J lost 4, with 14 bases in between. Germline CDR1 reads SGHVS; CDR2 reads FQNEAQ. This CDR3 is built from 14 residues. The DNA of the CDR3 is TGTGCCAGCAGCCCCAGGCTGGCAGTCTATGGCTACACCTTC. It translates to CASSPRLAVYGYTF.

The chain combines TRBV6-4 with TRBJ2-2; 7 positions match TRBD1. Germline CDR1 and CDR2: MRHNA and SNTAGT. The V gene end was trimmed by 6 bases and the J gene end by 3 bases; junction bases not matched to a gene: 4. The CDR3 runs 14 residues. The CDR3, as DNA: TGTGCCAGCAGACAAACAGGGGACACCGGGGAGCTGTTTTTT. It specifies CASRQTGDTGELFF.

The genes are TRBV6-5 and TRBJ1-1; D might be TRBD1 (5 bases). Germline-derived CDR1 and CDR2 are MNHEY and SVGAGI. The CDR3 covers 12 residues. Trimming pared 4 bases from V and 7 bases from J, leaving 10 bases between. The CDR3 region is CASSSVTGEAFF. The CDR3 region has the DNA TGTGCCAGCAGTTCCGTTACAGGTGAAGCTTTCTTT.

J is TRBJ1-2 and V is TRBV9; weak D call: TRBD1 (5 bases). Between the trimmed V and J ends, which lost 0 bases and 1 base, there was a span of 10 bases. This CDR3 is built from 15 residues. Germline V gives CDR1 SGDLS, CDR2 YYNGEE. This CDR3 is CASSVAGTYNYGYTF. The CDR3 DNA sequence: TGTGCCAGCAGCGTAGCGGGGACTTATAACTATGGCTACACCTTC.

The chain links TRBV12-5 to TRBJ2-4; maybe TRBD1 (6 bases). This CDR3 comprises 15 residues. Germline V CDR1 and CDR2: LGHNT, FRNRAP. With 1 base removed from V and 2 bases from J, the gap between germline ends came to 9 bases. Here the CDR3 reads CASGLDRATKNIQYF. The CDR3, as DNA: TGTGCTAGTGGTTTGGACAGGGCGACCAAAAACATTCAGTACTTC.

The chain is built from TRBV15 and TRBJ1-2, with 9 nucleotides matching TRBD1. Per germline, CDR1 LNHNV and CDR2 YYDKDF (reference sequence). This CDR3 has 14 amino acids. The ends lost 0 bases at V and 6 bases at J; junction bases unmatched: 2. The CDR3 sequence: CATSREGQGHGYTF. The CDR3 coding sequence is TGTGCCACCAGCAGAGAGGGACAGGGCCATGGCTACACCTTC.

V and J are TRBV7-2 and TRBJ1-5; no clear D gene. Germline V lookup: CDR1 SGHTA, CDR2 FQGNSA. The CDR3 is 14 amino acids. Trimming took off 2 bases at V and 0 bases at J, with 5 bases between the two ends. The CDR3 region is CASSLQASNQPQHF. Here the CDR3 DNA reads TGTGCCAGCAGCTTACAGGCTAGCAATCAGCCCCAGCATTTT.

V is TRBV5-6 and J is TRBJ2-7; TRBD1 aligns across 7 bases. The CDR3 has 15 residues. The V segment lost 4 bases and the J segment 2 bases; nucleotides outside the gene matches: 9. CDR1 and CDR2 from the germline V gene are SGHDT and YYEEEE. The CDR3 spells CASSPMDRSAYEQYF. CDR3 in DNA: TGTGCCAGCAGCCCGATGGACAGGTCAGCCTACGAGCAGTACTTC.

The chain couples TRBV19 to TRBJ2-5; the match to TRBD1 covers 9 bases. Trimming took 3 bases from V and 4 from J; bases not matched to a gene: 6. Germline CDR1 reads LNHDA; CDR2 reads SQIVND (reference sequence). There are 15 residues in the CDR3. Written as DNA, the CDR3 is TGTGCCAGTAGTATTGGGACAGGGAGGGGAGAGACCCAGTACTTC. Encoded protein: CASSIGTGRGETQYF.

This sequence joins TRBV7-3 and TRBJ2-6; 8 bases fit TRBD1. The CDR3 is made up of 21 amino acids. Unmatched junction bases numbered 18, after V lost 3 bases and J lost 2 bases. The germline V gene encodes CDR1 SGHTA and CDR2 FQGTGA. This chain's CDR3 is CASSFYPGQALRRTGANVLTF. In nucleotides, the CDR3 is TGTGCCAGCAGCTTTTACCCGGGACAGGCCCTGCGGCGAACTGGGGCCAACGTCCTGACTTTC.

Only one count was recorded for this clone. V usage is TRBV7-2 and J usage is TRBJ2-1; unclear D gene. Per the germline V gene, CDR1 is SGHTA and CDR2 is FQGNSA. The CDR3 contains 12 residues. Trimming took 4 bases from V and 10 from J, leaving 11 bases between them. As DNA, the CDR3 is TGTGCCAGCAGCTCTGAGGTTCGGGAGCAGTTCTTC. This translates into CASSSEVREQFF.

J is TRBJ2-7 and V is TRBV7-6; a weak D match, TRBD2 (6 bases). The germline V gene has CDR1 SGHVS and CDR2 FNYEAQ. This CDR3 spans 17 amino acids. V gave up 4 bases and J gave up 0 bases, with 19 bases separating them. CDR3 nucleotide sequence: TGTGCCAGCAGCTCCACCCTGGAGGGCACTCGCTCCTACGAGCAGTACTTC. This sequence encodes CASSSTLEGTRSYEQYF.

As DNA, the CDR3 is TGTGCCAGCAGTGGGAGCTCGGGCTACACCTTC. This translates into CASSGSSGYTF. The V and J genes are TRBV27 and TRBJ1-2, with D unresolved. The CDR3 contains 11 residues. The germline V gene encodes CDR1 MNHEY and CDR2 SMNVEV (reference sequence). Trimming took off 5 bases at V and 8 bases at J, with 9 bases between the two ends.

This rearrangement joins TRBV5-6 to TRBJ1-1; 7 positions match TRBD1. There are 14 residues in the CDR3. Germline-derived CDR1 and CDR2 are SGHDT and YYEEEE. Unmatched junction bases numbered 1, after V lost 2 bases and J lost 0 bases. The CDR3 nucleotides read TGTGCCAGCAGCTTTGGACAGGTGAACACTGAAGCTTTCTTT. It codes for CASSFGQVNTEAFF.

The CDR3 loop reads CASSGRGGQGNYGYTF. The CDR3 DNA is TGTGCCAGCAGCGGACGAGGCGGACAGGGGAACTATGGCTACACCTTC. The V and J genes are TRBV9 and TRBJ1-2; 9 bases are shared with TRBD1. The V gene's germline CDR1 is SGDLS and CDR2 YYNGEE. Unmatched junction bases numbered 8, after V lost 3 bases and J lost 2 bases. CDR3 length: 16 residues. Filled out from reference TRBV9 and TRBJ1-2, the complete variable domain reads DSGVTQTPKHLITATGQRVTLRCSPRSGDLSVYWYQQSLDQGLQFLIQYYNGEERAKGNILERFSAQQFPDLHSELNLSSLELGDSALYFCASSGRGGQGNYGYTFGSGTRLTVV.

The chain joins TRBV7-3 to TRBJ2-1; TRBD1 is a possible D gene (5 bases). CDR1 is SGHTA, CDR2 FQGTGA, per germline. Trimming left V 4 bases short and J 10 bases short, with 8 bases between. The CDR3 covers 11 residues. Written as DNA, the CDR3 is TGTGCCAGCAGCTCAGGGATCGAGCAGTTCTTC. This gives the protein CASSSGIEQFF. The variable domain in full, completed from reference TRBV7-3 and TRBJ2-1, reads GAGVSQTPSNKVTEKGKYVELRCDPISGHTALYWYRQSLGQGPEFLIYFQGTGAADDSGLPNDRFFAVRPEGSVSTLKIQRTERGDSAVYLCASSSGIEQFFGPGTRLTVL.

The J gene is TRBJ1-5, the V gene TRBV4-2, with 7 bases matching TRBD1. Per germline, CDR1 LGHNA and CDR2 YNFKEQ. The V gene end was trimmed by 2 bases and the J gene end by 6 bases; junction bases not matched to a gene: 19. This CDR3 has 19 amino acids. CDR3 coding DNA: TGTGCCAGCAGCCAACAGAGACCCGAAAGGGGGCATCGAGTTCAGCCCCAGCATTTT. Protein product: CASSQQRPERGHRVQPQHF.

The chain combines TRBV7-9 with TRBJ2-3, with a possible D match to TRBD1 (6 bases). The ends were cut back, 7 bases at V and 2 bases at J, with 10 bases in the middle. There are 13 residues in the CDR3. In germline, CDR1 is SEHNR, CDR2 FQNEAQ (reference sequence). The CDR3 loop reads CASKGQTTDTQYF. The CDR3 region has the DNA TGTGCCAGCAAAGGACAGACCACAGATACGCAGTATTTT.

The chain employs TRBV19 and TRBJ1-1, with 7 nucleotides matching TRBD1. J gave up 4 bases and V 5 bases, and 4 bases lay outside the gene matches. CDR3 length equals 13 residues. CDR1 is LNHDA and CDR2 is SQIVND in the germline V gene (reference sequence). The CDR3 loop is CASSWSGGTEAFF. CDR3 nucleotides: TGTGCCAGTAGTTGGTCAGGGGGCACTGAAGCTTTCTTT. Full variable domain (outside the CDR3, taken from reference TRBV19 and TRBJ1-1): DGGITQSPKYLFRKEGQNVTLSCEQNLNHDAMYWYRQDPGQGLRLIYYSQIVNDFQKGDIAEGYSVSREKKESFPLTVTSAQKNPTAFYLCASSWSGGTEAFFGQGTRLTVV.